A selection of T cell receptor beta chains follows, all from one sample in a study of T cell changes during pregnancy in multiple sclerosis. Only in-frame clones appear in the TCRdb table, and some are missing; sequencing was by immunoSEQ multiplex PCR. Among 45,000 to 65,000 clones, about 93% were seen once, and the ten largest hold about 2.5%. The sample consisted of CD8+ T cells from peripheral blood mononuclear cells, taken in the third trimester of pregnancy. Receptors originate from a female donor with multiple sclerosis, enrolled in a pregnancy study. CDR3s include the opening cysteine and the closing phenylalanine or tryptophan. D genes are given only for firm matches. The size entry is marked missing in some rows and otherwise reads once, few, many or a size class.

TGTGCCTGGAGCCTGTCCTGGCAGACTGAAGCTTTCTTT,CAWSLSWQTEAFF,TRBV30,NA,TRBJ1-1,NA
TGTGCCAGCAGCCGGGGGCGGGAGGCCCCCTACAATGAGCAGTTCTTC,CASSRGREAPYNEQFF,TRBV7-9,NA,TRBJ2-1,TRBD2
TGTGCCACCGGCCTGACTAGCGGGAGGGCCGATACGCAGTATTTT,CATGLTSGRADTQYF,TRBV2,NA,TRBJ2-3,TRBD2
TGTGCCAGCAGTGACGCGCAGGGCACATTCTACGAGCAGTACTTC,CASSDAQGTFYEQYF,TRBV2,once,TRBJ2-7,NA
TGTGCCAGCAGCTTGGGGCAGCGGGGGGCCCTTTTCACAGATACGCAGTATTTT,CASSLGQRGALFTDTQYF,TRBV5-5,NA,TRBJ2-3,TRBD2
TGCGCCAGCGGGAGCTCCTACGAGCAGTACTTC,CASGSSYEQYF,TRBV5-1,few,TRBJ2-7,NA
TGCGCCAGCAGCTATCCCGGGACAGGGGGCTCTGGGGCCAACGTCCTGACTTTC,CASSYPGTGGSGANVLTF,TRBV4-1,NA,TRBJ2-6,TRBD1
TGTGCCAGCAGCACCCCTAGGTCGGGAGGGCTGGGGGATACGCAGTATTTT,CASSTPRSGGLGDTQYF,TRBV7-6,NA,TRBJ2-3,TRBD2
TGTGCCAGTGGTATAGCGGGAGGGCCAGGAGATACGCAGTATTTT,CASGIAGGPGDTQYF,TRBV7-8,NA,TRBJ2-3,TRBD2
TGCAGCGTCAAGGACAGAAATGCCTACGAGCAGTACTTC,CSVKDRNAYEQYF,TRBV29-1,NA,TRBJ2-7,NA
TGTGCCAGCAGTGAAGAGGATAGCGGGAGCTACGAGCAGTACTTC,CASSEEDSGSYEQYF,TRBV6-1,few,TRBJ2-7,TRBD2
TGTGCCAGCAGCTTCGACTATACCTACGAGCAGTACTTC,CASSFDYTYEQYF,TRBV7-9,NA,TRBJ2-7,NA
TGCAGCGTTTTGTGTGAGGACAATGAGCAGTTCTTC,CSVLCEDNEQFF,TRBV29-1,NA,TRBJ2-1,NA
TGTGCCAGCAGCGCCCCGCAGACACAGGGGGCTCGAACAGATACGCAGTATTTT,CASSAPQTQGARTDTQYF,TRBV9,NA,TRBJ2-3,TRBD1
TGCGCCAGCAGCCAAGAGGCAGGGAGGGGTGGCTACACCTTC,CASSQEAGRGGYTF,TRBV4-3,NA,TRBJ1-2,NA
TGTGCCAGCAGCTTTAGGAGGGTGGACTATGGCTACACCTTC,CASSFRRVDYGYTF,TRBV5-8,NA,TRBJ1-2,NA
TGTGCCAGCGCGTCGATCGGCTACGAGCAGTACTTC,CASASIGYEQYF,TRBV27,NA,TRBJ2-7,NA
TGCGCCAGCAGCTTCTCACTAGAGGGCGGGGAGCTGTTTTTT,CASSFSLEGGELFF,TRBV5-1,NA,TRBJ2-2,NA
TGCGCCAGCAGCTTGGAAGGACAGAGGAATCAGCCCCAGCATTTT,CASSLEGQRNQPQHF,TRBV5-1,NA,TRBJ1-5,NA
TGCAGCGTTGAAGATCAAAGAACGAGGCGCGAGCAGTACTTC,CSVEDQRTRREQYF,TRBV29-1,NA,TRBJ2-7,NA
TGTGCCAGCAGCTTGGTCCCCGGGACAGGGGCGACTGAAGCTTTCTTT,CASSLVPGTGATEAFF,TRBV5-6,NA,TRBJ1-1,TRBD1
TGTGCCAGCTCTTACGGACAGGGCCGCAATGAGCAGTTCTTC,CASSYGQGRNEQFF,TRBV18,NA,TRBJ2-1,TRBD1
TGTGCCAGCAGTGAGTGGGGGACAGGGGGTAGGAATGAGCAGTTCTTC,CASSEWGTGGRNEQFF,TRBV6-1,once,TRBJ2-1,TRBD1
TGTGCCAGTAGTGGCGCGGGAGCAAGATACGAGCAGTACTTC,CASSGAGARYEQYF,TRBV19,NA,TRBJ2-7,TRBD2
TGTGCCAGCAGTTTATTCGGAACAGGAGCCTACGAGCAGTACTTC,CASSLFGTGAYEQYF,TRBV27,NA,TRBJ2-7,NA
TGTGCCAGCAGTTATGGAGTAGACCTCGGAAACACCATATATTTT,CASSYGVDLGNTIYF,TRBV6-5,NA,TRBJ1-3,NA
TGCAGCGTTGAAGATGACTGGGGCCCCTACGAGCAGTACTTC,CSVEDDWGPYEQYF,TRBV29-1,NA,TRBJ2-7,NA
TGTGCCAGGTACCTGGGAGAAAACAATGAGCAGTTCTTC,CARYLGENNEQFF,TRBV6-4,NA,TRBJ2-1,NA
TGTGCCAGCAGCGTAGCGGTGGGAGGTTGGGACACCGGGGAGCTGTTTTTT,CASSVAVGGWDTGELFF,TRBV9,NA,TRBJ2-2,NA
TGTGCCAGCATCCAGGGCCGGTACGAGCAGTACTTC,CASIQGRYEQYF,TRBV2,NA,TRBJ2-7,NA
TGTGCCAGCAGTACAGGGGCTTGGGGCTACACCTTC,CASSTGAWGYTF,TRBV2,NA,TRBJ1-2,TRBD1
TGTGCCAGCAGCATAGGACTAGTCTACGAGCAGTACTTC,CASSIGLVYEQYF,TRBV27,NA,TRBJ2-7,TRBD2
TGTGCCAGCAGTTCAGGTTATGGAAACACCATATATTTT,CASSSGYGNTIYF,TRBV27,NA,TRBJ1-3,NA
TGTGCCAGCAGTTTACGACAAGGCTATGGCTACACCTTC,CASSLRQGYGYTF,TRBV27,NA,TRBJ1-2,NA
TGCGCCAGCAGCCAAGTAAGGGGGACAGACCTGTATAGCAATCAGCCCCAGCATTTT,CASSQVRGTDLYSNQPQHF,TRBV4-1,NA,TRBJ1-5,TRBD1
TGTGCCAGCAGTGAAGCTGAGGTACTGAGGGGCTACACCTTC,CASSEAEVLRGYTF,TRBV6-1,NA,TRBJ1-2,NA